The sequence of this T cell receptor (beta chain) was determined in a study of blood T cells in healthy people across ages. Study-wide points: Considered underestimates were the diversity estimates obtained from one million T cells.

Primed by a sample-barcoded 5' primer and a J-beta primer mix, a second PCR proceeded for about 7 to 12 cycles. Every single cDNA molecule received a tag from a template-switch adaptor with 12 random nucleotides. A single record per CDR3 protein comes from TCRdb applying MiXCR to the 5' RACE reads. This sample has 1.5 million or so distinct CDR3 sequences, with roughly 43% found just once. Germline CDR1 reads MDHEN; CDR2 reads SYDVKM. Trimming removed 8 bases from V and 5 bases from J, with 12 bases in between. CDR3 length: 12 residues. As for this clonotype: Its target is not known.

Sequencing input: blood. V usage is TRBV28 and J usage is TRBJ2-5, with TRBD1 as a possible D gene (6 bases). This sequence originates from a woman aged 18-29 years in good health. The CDR3 loop is CASGNRVETQYF. Here the CDR3 DNA reads TGTGCCAGCGGAAACAGGGTTGAGACCCAGTACTTC.